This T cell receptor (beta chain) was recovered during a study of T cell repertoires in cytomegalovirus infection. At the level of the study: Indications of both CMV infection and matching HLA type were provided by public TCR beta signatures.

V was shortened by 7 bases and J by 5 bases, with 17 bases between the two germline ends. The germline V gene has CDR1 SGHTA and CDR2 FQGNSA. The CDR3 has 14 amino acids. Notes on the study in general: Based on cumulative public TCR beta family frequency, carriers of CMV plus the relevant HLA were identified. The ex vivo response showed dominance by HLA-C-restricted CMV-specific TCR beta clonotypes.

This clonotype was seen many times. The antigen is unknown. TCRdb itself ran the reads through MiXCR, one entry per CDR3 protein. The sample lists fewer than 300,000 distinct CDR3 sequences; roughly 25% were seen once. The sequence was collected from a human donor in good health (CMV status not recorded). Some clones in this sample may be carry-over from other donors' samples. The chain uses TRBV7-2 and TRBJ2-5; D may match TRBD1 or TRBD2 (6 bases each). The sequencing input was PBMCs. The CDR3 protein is CASIGGTAGETQYF. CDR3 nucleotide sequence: TGTGCCAGCATTGGGGGCACCGCGGGGGAGACCCAGTACTTC.